The text below deals with one T cell receptor (beta chain). Its antigen has not been determined. Base quality data are lacking; no much larger clone is found one base away. The library was made by 5' RACE. The listed sequencing device is Illumina HiSeq 2500. A second PCR of roughly 6 to 11 cycles was run with a J-beta primer mix and a sample-barcoded 5' primer. A template-switch 5' adaptor carrying 12 random nucleotides introduced a unique molecular identifier onto each TCR beta cDNA molecule. Each sample yielded at least 3 million CDR3-containing paired-end reads. First-strand cDNA synthesis was performed from all RNA using the Mint cDNA synthesis kit, with priming by a TRBC-specific oligonucleotide. Following uracil-DNA glycosylase treatment, all cDNA underwent a first 18-cycle PCR with the universal primers M1SS and BC2_uni_R. Per the source publication's procedure: For normalization, 1 million high-quality reads were randomly selected from each sample, with every read carrying a distinct molecular identifier. Instead of being binned into consensus sequences, reads that shared molecular identifiers were thrown out. MiTCR, with a Q25 quality threshold and the strictest error-elimination algorithm, was used for CDR3 identification, clonotype clustering and error correction. Lower-bound total TCR beta diversity was estimated with a nonparametric unseen species model using Euler transformation. TCRdb ran its own pipeline on the public reads, namely fastp trimming at Q25 and MiXCR clone calling, and kept in-frame beta chains. All rows with the same CDR3 protein become a single entry with the most common DNA and genes. TCRdb, rather than the study authors, made the V and J calls. This sample gives roughly 1,100,000 distinct CDR3 sequences in total; approximately 25% of them show up just once. The ten largest clones add up to less than 0.75% of the sample.

This sample is part of a study of blood T cells in healthy people across ages (dated by TCRdb to the mid-2010s). At the level of the whole study: In model experiments, template switching captured about one uniquely barcoded TCR beta cDNA molecule for every two T cells. The donors were split into four age groups: young (average around 15 years), middle-aged (roughly 40), aged (roughly 60) and long-lived (under 90). To track age-related changes in TCR beta repertoire diversity, the study relied on deep sequencing normalized with unique cDNA molecular identifiers. For two donors (one aged 18 to 30 and one aged 80 or older), the study analyzed two additional independent replicas of 1 million unique cDNA reads from the same blood draw. Broader findings and caveats from the paper: The percentage of naive T cells measured by flow cytometry correlated strongly with observed TCR beta diversity. Donor CMV infection status was unknown, potentially confounding age-related changes in expanded clonotypes. Estimates of total diversity from one million sequenced T cells were regarded as lower bounds and underestimates. Because profiling used bulk unsorted PBMCs, naive and antigen-experienced compartments could not be compared conclusively. As age increased, observed TCR beta diversity per million T cells dropped in a roughly linear way, and a significant reduction was already evident by age around 41. The long-lived group showed more naive CD4+ T cells, fewer expanded clones and increased TCR diversity than the aged group, suggesting age selection.

Systemically healthy Caucasian individuals from Russia, 39 in total and aged roughly 6 to 95 years, were included as donors. Each donor gave approximately 10 milliliters of peripheral blood, collected into EDTA-treated Vacutainer tubes. Ficoll-Paque density-gradient centrifugation was used to isolate PBMCs, with at least 6.5 million per sample. Trizol reagent was used to extract total RNA from PBMCs, with at least 5.5 micrograms per sample. For every donor, flow cytometry on a PBMC aliquot measured the percentage of naive CD45RAhigh/CD27high T cells. The CDR3 spans 13 residues, from the cysteine through the phenylalanine. Solely the CDR3 DNA is kept, with 39 bases framed from the first base. Taken from the germline V gene, the CDR1 and CDR2 loops are MNHEY and SVGAGI. V is cut by 2 bases and J by 11 bases, and the space between the germline ends is 12 bases. This sample also appeared in a second study, on T cells of mothers and their children. From that second study: The donors were nine systemically healthy Caucasian individuals, made up of three mothers and their six children. cDNA synthesis used all of the extracted RNA, with approximately 1.4 ug of RNA in each 15 ul reaction. Sample barcodes and 2-4 random nucleotides were added via the M1S primer in the second PCR. Each mother yielded over 9.5 million TCR beta CDR3 reads and each child some 3 million reads. Thymic selection similarly shapes TCR recombination output in related and unrelated pairs, with minor effect from inherited differences. Normalized repertoire overlap was always found to be slightly, but never significantly, higher in related mother-child pairs than in unrelated mother-child pairs. No persistent microchimeric T cell clones were found, with a detection sensitivity of approximately 100 clones per million clonotypes. To look for features that set related mother-child pairs apart from unrelated individuals, the researchers ran deep NGS to compare the TCR beta repertoires of mothers and children. Mothers averaged 40 +/- 4 years of age and children averaged about 10 +/- 4 years. Libraries were sequenced on Illumina HiSeq 2000 with 100+100 nt paired-end reads after adapter ligation with NEBNext reagents. Mother and child libraries were prepared a month apart and sequenced in separate runs to prevent cross-contamination. For each donor, somewhere between about 450,000 and 2,100,000 distinct TCR beta clonotypes were identified. Naive TCR beta clonotypes were estimated from low-frequency clonotypes matched to each donor's FACS-determined naive share, without sorting.

In this chain, TRBV6-5 is recombined with TRBJ1-4, and possibly TRBD1, on 6 matching bases. The sequence came from a girl aged 2-10 years in good health. The specimen was blood. The nucleotides read TGTGCCAGCAGTTACATCCTACAGGGCAAACTGTTTTTT. It translates as CASSYILQGKLFF.